The clone carrying this T cell receptor beta chain was counted ten times or more. A single record per CDR3 protein comes from TCRdb applying MiXCR to the 5' RACE reads. Of about 77,000 distinct CDR3 sequences listed, more than 7.5% are singletons. This sample stems from a study of early T cells in non-severe SARS-CoV-2 infection. The CDR3 length is 14 residues. V shed 9 bases and J 2 bases; nucleotides not matched to a gene: 5. Looked up from germline, CDR1 is LGHNT and CDR2 is FRNRAP. The gene calls are TRBV12-5 and TRBJ2-3; 10 nucleotides line up with TRBD2. The sample comprised whole blood. The sequence came from an adult who was a healthcare worker with PCR-confirmed SARS-CoV-2 infection or an uninfected control (not recorded which). CDR3 sequence (DNA): TGTGCTAGCGCTAGCGGGAGTACCACAGATACGCAGTATTTT. Its translation is CASASGSTTDTQYF.